Described below is a single TCR beta chain sequence and its context. Its specificity is not known. The data were taken from a study of T cell responses to AZD1222 COVID-19 vaccine. Generated by immunoSEQ multiplex PCR, the TCRdb table keeps only in-frame clones and is missing some. The table has 200,000 to 300,000 clones, about 92% seen once. Overall study findings and caveats: After two AZD1222 doses, spike-specific TCR breadth and depth rose versus day 0. Researchers took repertoire samples only after the peak T cell response had come.

The germline CDR1 and CDR2 sequences are SGHTA and FQGNSA. This CDR3 spans 14 amino acids. With 6 bases removed from V and 2 bases from J, the gap between germline ends came to 14 bases. The sample in question was peripheral blood, obtained on day 0 of AZD1222 vaccination. This receptor was identified in an adult in good health. The chain combines TRBV7-2 with TRBJ2-7; TRBD1 might be the D (6 bases). The CDR3 DNA reads as TGTGCCAGCAGTAAAGGGACACTTACCTACGAGCAGTACTTC. Amino acids: CASSKGTLTYEQYF.